This is a list of T cell receptor beta chains from one sample in a study of metastatic and nonmetastatic thyroid tumors. TCRdb recomputed clones from the PCR reads via MiXCR. The sample lists around 21,000 clones; over 20% were seen once. The sequenced sample was tumor tissue. The receptors here all came from a male donor with papillary thyroid cancer or a benign thyroid nodule (not recorded which). Some clones in this sample may be carry-over from other donors' samples. Each CDR3 is given with its conserved first and last residue.

V	J	CDR3
TRBV19	TRBJ1-2	CASSIRHTINYGYTF
TRBV20-1	TRBJ1-1	CSARDGGGGTEAFF
TRBV27	TRBJ2-4	CASSLTVKNIQYF
TRBV29-1	TRBJ1-5	CSVGEAGDQPQHF
TRBV30	TRBJ1-6	CAWGTGGVSPLHF
TRBV20-1	TRBJ2-7	CSARTSGRAAAEQYF
TRBV11-2	TRBJ2-7	CASSLDWVSSYEQYF
TRBV2	TRBJ2-2	CASTGQGRTGELFF
TRBV7-8	TRBJ2-1	CASSRNSGRANEQFF
TRBV20-1	TRBJ2-2	CSAKDRILGELFF
TRBV7-2	TRBJ1-3	CASSLAHMTGNTIYF
TRBV11-3	TRBJ2-7	CASSLDSRGPYEQYF
TRBV7-8	TRBJ1-2	CASSLGGTGGYTF
TRBV20-1	TRBJ2-7	CSATELAGSSYEQYF
TRBV4-2	TRBJ1-1	CAISLDVVIGTEAFF
TRBV28	TRBJ1-1	CASTPSAGTEAFF
TRBV30	TRBJ1-3	CACQKAHGNTIYF
TRBV9	TRBJ1-3	CASSALTGSGNTIYF
TRBV6-5	TRBJ1-2	CASSYQTQYTF
TRBV5-1	TRBJ1-1	CASSLGSTGSGTEAFF
TRBV9	TRBJ2-5	CASSVDSGRGETQYF
TRBV10-3	TRBJ2-1	CAISSDRGNEQFF
TRBV6-2/TRBV6-3	TRBJ2-5	CASLPKGDFGETQYF
TRBV5-1	TRBJ2-1	CASSSDASSYNEQFF
TRBV20-1	TRBJ1-5	CSASRLGQSNQPQHF
TRBV18	TRBJ1-1	CASSPTGFGTEAFF
TRBV6-1	TRBJ1-2	CASSSVDGSYGYTF
TRBV6-6	TRBJ1-3	CASSYSLQGVGNTIYF
TRBV27	TRBJ1-1	CASGLQDTEAFF
TRBV12-5	TRBJ2-1	CASVPSGRADYNEQFF
TRBV7-9	TRBJ2-5	CASSPFGGVGETQYF
TRBV18	TRBJ2-4	CASSQGQKNIQYF
TRBV20-1	TRBJ1-2	CSAGRDAYGYTF
TRBV15	TRBJ2-1	CATKGLGYRAGNEQFF
TRBV30	TRBJ1-1	CAWSLRGRQAFF
TRBV11-3	TRBJ2-5	CASSKTSGSLETQYF
TRBV7-6	TRBJ1-6	CASSLEEYSPLHF
TRBV2	TRBJ2-7	CASSSSPGSYEQYF
TRBV29-1	TRBJ1-5	CSVSGQNNQPQHF
TRBV10-3	TRBJ2-6	CAISEAFGAGANVLTF
TRBV5-1	TRBJ1-6	CASSPGQVWGSPLHF
TRBV28	TRBJ1-6	CASSRLQGAGSPLHF
TRBV20-1	TRBJ1-5	CSASVGNSNQPQHF
TRBV6-1	TRBJ1-2	CASSARGTGRGYTF
TRBV20-1	TRBJ2-5	CSASIKPAETQYF
TRBV7-9	TRBJ1-4	CASSETDWGGSEKLFF
TRBV20-1	TRBJ2-7	CSVRRTGVPYEQYF
TRBV28	TRBJ1-2	CASSSYGYTF
TRBV12-3/TRBV12-4	TRBJ2-3	CASSFPWGESTDTQYF